This T cell receptor (beta chain) was identified in a study of low-dose radiotherapy and immunotherapy resistance in tumors. At the level of the study: Members of Cohort 2 were treated with 1 Gy per fraction every two weeks; their total was 13 Gy over 26 weeks. Every six weeks patients received intravenous ipilimumab 1 mg/kg, and every two weeks they received intravenous nivolumab 240 mg.

This CDR3 has 13 amino acids. The germline gives CDR1 SNHLY, CDR2 FYNNEI. With 8 bases removed from V and 8 bases from J, the gap between germline ends came to 16 bases. At least ten counts were recorded for this clonotype. Specified time point: after trial treatment. Documented treatment: LDRT plus nivolumab, ipilimumab, low-dose cyclophosphamide and aspirin (RACIN trial). Nivolumab, ipilimumab, aspirin, low-dose cyclophosphamide and low-dose radiotherapy were given to donors. Alpha- and beta-chain coverage of first-strand cDNA came from TRAV- and TRBV-specific primers. With a V-primer adapter and a constant-region primer, TCRs were amplified for approximately 19 PCR cycles. TCRdb reprocessed the reads via MiXCR and lists one record per CDR3 protein. The sample has roughly 100,000 distinct CDR3 sequences, roughly 20% seen once.

The V and J genes are TRBV2 and TRBJ2-1, with TRBD1 as a possible D gene (5 bases). Source: PBMCs, taken after low-dose radiotherapy plus immunotherapy. The receptor's source is a male donor with prostate cancer. The CDR3 protein is CASVFSGNYEQFF. The CDR3 nucleotides are TGTGCCAGCGTGTTCTCAGGGAATTATGAGCAGTTCTTC.